The text below deals with one T cell receptor beta chain. These data belong to a study of monozygotic twins with inflammatory bowel disease. Germline-derived CDR1 and CDR2 are SGHKS and YYEKEE (reference sequence). The CDR3 sequence is 17 residues long. Addition of UMIs with a 6-nucleotide sample barcode was achieved by template switching. TCRdb re-called the 5' RACE reads and gives one entry per CDR3 protein, without DNA. The sample includes over 150,000 distinct CDR3 sequences. The V and J genes are TRBV5-5 and TRBJ2-1; TCRdb designates TRBD2, a call that cannot be tested without DNA. Material: blood. This TCR was sampled from a human donor with ulcerative colitis or Crohn's disease, or a healthy co-twin of an affected twin (not recorded which). Here the CDR3 reads CASIHQRGRANYNEQFF.